This T cell receptor beta chain derives from a study of cytomegalovirus exposure and HLA in healthy donors. Regarding this clone: Its antigen remains unidentified.

These donors counted as nominally healthy when sampled, but unrecorded immune exposures were likely. Germline loops: CDR1 MGHRA, CDR2 YSYEKL. J was trimmed by 0 bases and V by 0 bases; bases with no gene match: 9. This CDR3 comprises 18 residues. Study-level findings and limits: Reports credit the classifier with highly specific, highly sensitive diagnosis of cytomegalovirus status.

13 Jbeta primers and 60 Vbeta primers were used for the PCR. Some clones are missing from TCRdb's copy, which holds only in-frame ones; the method was immunoSEQ multiplex PCR. The sample lists tens of thousands of clones, 70% to 75% occurring once. The gene calls are TRBV4-1 and TRBJ2-7, with 9 bases lining up with TRBD2. This TCR came from a man between 40 and 49 years old in good health and CMV-seropositive. Sequencing input: PBMCs. The CDR3 DNA is TGCGCCAGCAGCCAAGACGTGGGACTAGCCACGGTCTCCTACGAGCAGTACTTC. Encoded protein: CASSQDVGLATVSYEQYF.